The present T cell receptor (beta chain) was sequenced within a study of cytomegalovirus exposure and HLA in healthy donors. Overall study findings and caveats: DRB1 had the most TCR associations and HLA-C the fewest, a later analysis found, with rates varying by HLA locus.

Remarks on this clone: What it binds is unknown.

Donors showed nominal health when sampled, although they likely had unrecorded immune exposures. J lost 5 bases, V lost 6 bases, and 13 bases had no gene match. The CDR3 is 17 amino acids. Germline loops: CDR1 LNHDA, CDR2 SQIVND (reference sequence). In the PCR, 60 Vbeta and 13 Jbeta primers were used. TCRdb's copy holds only in-frame clones and misses some; the assay was immunoSEQ multiplex PCR. The sample lists about 120,000 clones, about three quarters seen once, with approximately 1% in the top ten. The specimen sequenced was PBMCs. The origin of this receptor is a human donor in good health. The genes are TRBV19 and TRBJ2-5; TRBD2 aligns across 12 bases. Here the CDR3 DNA reads TGTGCCAGTAGCTGGACTAGCGGGACACCCAGGCAGGAGACCCAGTACTTC. This encodes CASSWTSGTPRQETQYF. The whole variable domain, remainder taken from reference TRBV19 and TRBJ2-5, is DGGITQSPKYLFRKEGQNVTLSCEQNLNHDAMYWYRQDPGQGLRLIYYSQIVNDFQKGDIAEGYSVSREKKESFPLTVTSAQKNPTAFYLCASSWTSGTPRQETQYFGPGTRLLVL.